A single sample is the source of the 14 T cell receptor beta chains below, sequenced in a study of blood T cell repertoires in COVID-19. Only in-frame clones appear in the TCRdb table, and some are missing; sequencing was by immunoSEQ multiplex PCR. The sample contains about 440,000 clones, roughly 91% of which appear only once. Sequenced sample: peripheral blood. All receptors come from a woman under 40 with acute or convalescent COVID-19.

DNA for the CDR3: TGTGCCAGCAGTGGACGGGGAACTAATGAAAAACTGTTTTTT. It encodes CASSGRGTNEKLFF. The chain carries TRBV2 and TRBJ1-4; D remains unclear. With 4 bases removed from V and 1 base from J, the gap between germline ends came to 7 bases. CDR3 size: 14 residues. From germline, CDR1 is SNHLY and CDR2 FYNNEI.

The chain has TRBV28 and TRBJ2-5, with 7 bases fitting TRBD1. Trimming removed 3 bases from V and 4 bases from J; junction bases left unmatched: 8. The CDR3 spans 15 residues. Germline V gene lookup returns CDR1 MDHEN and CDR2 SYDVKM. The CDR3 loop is CASSFRQGRVETQYF. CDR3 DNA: TGTGCCAGCAGTTTTAGACAGGGTCGGGTAGAGACCCAGTACTTC.

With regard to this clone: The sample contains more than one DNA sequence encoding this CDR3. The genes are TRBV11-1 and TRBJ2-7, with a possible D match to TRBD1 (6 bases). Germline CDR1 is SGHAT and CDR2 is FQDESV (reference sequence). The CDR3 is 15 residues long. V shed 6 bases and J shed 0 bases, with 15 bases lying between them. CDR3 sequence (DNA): TGTGCCAGCAGTTCCGGCGGACAGAGCTCCTACGAGCAGTACTTC. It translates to CASSSGGQSSYEQYF.

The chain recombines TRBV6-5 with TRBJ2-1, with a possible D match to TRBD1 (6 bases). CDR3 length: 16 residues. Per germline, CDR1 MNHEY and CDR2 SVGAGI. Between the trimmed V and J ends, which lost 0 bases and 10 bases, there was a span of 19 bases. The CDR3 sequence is CASSYSGNTGSGEQFF. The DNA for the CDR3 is TGTGCCAGCAGTTACTCGGGAAACACAGGGTCCGGAGAGCAGTTCTTC.

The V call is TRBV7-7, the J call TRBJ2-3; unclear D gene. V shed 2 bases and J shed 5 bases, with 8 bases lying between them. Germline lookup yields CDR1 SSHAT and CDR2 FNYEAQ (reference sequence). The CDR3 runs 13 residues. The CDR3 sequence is CASSLSLVDTQYF. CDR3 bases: TGTGCCAGCAGCTTAAGCCTAGTAGATACGCAGTATTTT.

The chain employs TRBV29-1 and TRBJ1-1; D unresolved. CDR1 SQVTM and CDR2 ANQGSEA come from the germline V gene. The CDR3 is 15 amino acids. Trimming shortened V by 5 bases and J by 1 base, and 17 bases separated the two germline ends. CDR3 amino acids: CSVPLYGGPNTEAFF. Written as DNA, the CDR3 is TGCAGCGTTCCTCTATATGGAGGGCCGAACACTGAAGCTTTCTTT.

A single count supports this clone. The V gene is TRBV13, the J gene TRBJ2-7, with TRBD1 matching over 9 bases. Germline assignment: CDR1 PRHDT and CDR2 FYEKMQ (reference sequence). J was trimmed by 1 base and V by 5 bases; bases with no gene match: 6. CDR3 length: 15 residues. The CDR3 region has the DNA TGTGCCAGCAGCCGAGGACAGGGGAGGTCCTACGAGCAGTACTTC. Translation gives CASSRGQGRSYEQYF.

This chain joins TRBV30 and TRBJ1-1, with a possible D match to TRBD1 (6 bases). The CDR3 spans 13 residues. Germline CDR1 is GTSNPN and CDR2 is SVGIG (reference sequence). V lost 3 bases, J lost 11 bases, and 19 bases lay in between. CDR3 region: CAWSRNQGSQAFF. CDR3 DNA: TGTGCCTGGAGCCGAAACCAGGGGAGTCAGGCTTTCTTT. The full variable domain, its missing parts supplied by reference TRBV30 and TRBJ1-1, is SQTIHQWPATLVQPVGSPLSLECTVEGTSNPNLYWYRQAAGRGLQLLFYSVGIGQISSEVPQNLSASRPQDRQFILSSKKLLLSDSGFYLCAWSRNQGSQAFFGQGTRLTVV.

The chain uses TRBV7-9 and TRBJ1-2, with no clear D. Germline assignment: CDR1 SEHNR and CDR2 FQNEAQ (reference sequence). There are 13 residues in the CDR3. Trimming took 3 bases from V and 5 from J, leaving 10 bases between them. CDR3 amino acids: CASSFGQDYGYTF. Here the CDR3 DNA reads TGTGCCAGCAGCTTTGGTCAGGATTATGGCTACACCTTC.

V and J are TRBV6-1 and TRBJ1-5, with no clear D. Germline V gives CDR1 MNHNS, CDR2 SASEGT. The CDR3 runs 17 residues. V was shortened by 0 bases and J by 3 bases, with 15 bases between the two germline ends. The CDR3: CASSEALGHLTNQPQHF. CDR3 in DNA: TGTGCCAGCAGTGAAGCGCTTGGGCACCTAACCAATCAGCCCCAGCATTTT.

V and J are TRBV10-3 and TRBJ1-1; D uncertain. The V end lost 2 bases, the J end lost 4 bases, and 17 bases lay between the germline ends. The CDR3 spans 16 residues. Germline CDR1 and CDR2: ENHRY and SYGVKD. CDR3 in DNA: TGTGCCATCAGTGAGAAGGCCCTGGGAGTGGGCACTGAAGCTTTCTTT. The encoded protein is CAISEKALGVGTEAFF.

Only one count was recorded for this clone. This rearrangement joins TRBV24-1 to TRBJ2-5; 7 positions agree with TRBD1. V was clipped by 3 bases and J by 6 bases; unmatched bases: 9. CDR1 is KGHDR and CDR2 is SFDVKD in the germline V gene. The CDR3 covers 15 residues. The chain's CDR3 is CATSDARQGVKTQYF. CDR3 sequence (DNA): TGTGCCACCAGTGATGCCCGACAGGGTGTGAAGACCCAGTACTTC.

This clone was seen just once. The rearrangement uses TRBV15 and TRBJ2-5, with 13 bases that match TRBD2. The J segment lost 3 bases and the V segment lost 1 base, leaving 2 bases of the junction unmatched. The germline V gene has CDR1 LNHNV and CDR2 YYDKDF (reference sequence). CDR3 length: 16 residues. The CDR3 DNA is TGTGCCACCAGCAGAGGCACTAGCGGGGGGGAAGAGACCCAGTACTTC. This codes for CATSRGTSGGEETQYF.

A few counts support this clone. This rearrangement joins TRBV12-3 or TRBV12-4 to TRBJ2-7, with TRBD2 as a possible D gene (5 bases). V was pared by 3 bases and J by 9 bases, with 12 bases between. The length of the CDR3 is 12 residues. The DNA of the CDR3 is TGTGCCAGCAGTTTCGGAGCGGCTGTGCAGTACTTC. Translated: CASSFGAAVQYF.